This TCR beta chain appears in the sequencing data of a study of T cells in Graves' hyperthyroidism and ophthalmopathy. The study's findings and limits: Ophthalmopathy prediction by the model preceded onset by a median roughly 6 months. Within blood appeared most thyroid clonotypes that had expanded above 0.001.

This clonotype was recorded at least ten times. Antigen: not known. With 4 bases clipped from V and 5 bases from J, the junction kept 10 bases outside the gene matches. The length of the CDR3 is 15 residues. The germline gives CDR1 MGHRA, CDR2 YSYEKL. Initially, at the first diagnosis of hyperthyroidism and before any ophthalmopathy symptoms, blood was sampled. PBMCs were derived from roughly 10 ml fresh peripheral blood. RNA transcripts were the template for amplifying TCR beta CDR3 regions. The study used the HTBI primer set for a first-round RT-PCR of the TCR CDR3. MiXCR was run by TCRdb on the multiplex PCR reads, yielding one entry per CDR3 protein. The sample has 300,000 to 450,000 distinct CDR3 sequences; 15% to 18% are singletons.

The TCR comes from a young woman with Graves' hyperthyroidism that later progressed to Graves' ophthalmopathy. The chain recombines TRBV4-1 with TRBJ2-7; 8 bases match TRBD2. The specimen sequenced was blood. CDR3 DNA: TGCGCCAGCAGCCGAGGACTAGCCCCCGAGAACGAGCAGTACTTC. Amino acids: CASSRGLAPENEQYF.